Described below is a single T cell receptor (beta chain) sequence and its context. The entry originates in a study of blood T cell repertoires in COVID-19. Study-wide background: The United States, Italy and Spain provided the acute and convalescent COVID-19 samples.

Living in 20 to 30 US areas, the participants were between roughly 18 and 90 years of age. Self-reported history from a screening survey and questionnaire set each donor's cohort. Per the study methods: Researchers report that nucleated cell counts were estimated from reference gene primer amplification. The table came from immunoSEQ multiplex PCR; TCRdb's copy has only in-frame clones and leaves some out. V, J and clone size are those of that table, while D and trimming were read from the DNA. This table holds 150,000 to 200,000 clones, around 90% found once. The CDR3 sequence is 15 residues long. Germline lookup yields CDR1 MNHEY and CDR2 SVGAGI. V lost 6 bases, J lost 0 bases, and 13 bases lay in between.

Sequences were obtained from PBMCs or T cells enriched from blood (not recorded which). This TCR was recovered from a woman aged 18-30 years who had recovered from COVID-19. V gene TRBV6-5 combines with J gene TRBJ2-3; D unresolved. Written as DNA, the CDR3 is TGTGCCAGCAGGCGTGCTGTCGGGAGCACAGATACGCAGTATTTT. Its protein product is CASRRAVGSTDTQYF.